The clone carrying this T cell receptor beta chain was picked up one time. The antigen is unknown. This specimen comes from a study of cytomegalovirus exposure and HLA in healthy donors. General observations from the study: The listing of fewer than 200 TCR beta chains classed them as cytomegalovirus-associated. For most subjects, TCR beta sequences were reported to predict HLA-A and HLA-B alleles with accuracy. In an earlier analysis, about 87% or about 30%: the productive usage of most TCR beta V segments. The majority of TCR sequences were rare, yet some public TCRs appeared in many donors.

CDR1 and CDR2 (germline): SNHLY, FYNNEI. This CDR3 is 16 amino acids long. V shed 8 bases, J shed 0 bases, and the junction held 10 bases outside the gene matches. A multiplex PCR was run with 60 Vbeta primers and 13 Jbeta primers. Sequenced by immunoSEQ multiplex PCR; TCRdb stores in-frame clones only, minus some. Among about 90,000 clones listed, 62% were seen once. The V call is TRBV2, the J call TRBJ1-5; 7 nucleotides match TRBD1. The source of this sequence is a woman in her twenties or thirties in good health and CMV-seropositive. The sequencing sample was made of PBMCs. For the CDR3, the DNA is TGTGCCAGCCGGGCTGACAGGGTCTATAGCAATCAGCCCCAGCATTTT. Protein sequence: CASRADRVYSNQPQHF.